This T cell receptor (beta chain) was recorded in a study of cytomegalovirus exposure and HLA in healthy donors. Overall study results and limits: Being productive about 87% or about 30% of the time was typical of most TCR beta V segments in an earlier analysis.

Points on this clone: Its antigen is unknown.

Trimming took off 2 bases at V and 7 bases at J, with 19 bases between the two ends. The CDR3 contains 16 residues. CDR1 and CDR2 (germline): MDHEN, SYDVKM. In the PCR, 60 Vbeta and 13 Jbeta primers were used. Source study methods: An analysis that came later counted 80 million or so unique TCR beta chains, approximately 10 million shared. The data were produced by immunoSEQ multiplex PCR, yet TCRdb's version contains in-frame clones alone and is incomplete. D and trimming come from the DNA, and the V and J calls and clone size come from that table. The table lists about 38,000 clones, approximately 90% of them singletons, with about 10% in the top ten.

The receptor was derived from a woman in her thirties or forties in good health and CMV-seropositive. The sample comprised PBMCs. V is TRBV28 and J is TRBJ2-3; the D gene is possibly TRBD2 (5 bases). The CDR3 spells CASSLPKGAYRNTQYF. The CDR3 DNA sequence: TGTGCCAGCAGTTTACCCAAGGGAGCCTACCGAAATACGCAGTATTTT.